This T cell receptor beta chain was obtained from a study of STAT5B mutations in CD4+ large granular lymphocyte leukemia. Findings and caveats of the study: CD4-sorted patient repertoires seemed more clonal than healthy CD4+ repertoires. No patients shared main leukemic clonotypes, though around 27% appeared at low frequency elsewhere. 8/27 top patient clones versus 2/35 control clones were TRBV06-family.

The CDR3 spans 15 residues. Per germline, CDR1 MGHDK and CDR2 SYGVNS. With 7 bases removed from V and 6 bases from J, the gap between germline ends came to 21 bases. A note on this clone: Its antigen is still unknown.

TCRdb's copy holds only in-frame clones and misses some; the assay was immunoSEQ multiplex PCR. This sample yields nearly 35,000 clones, of which 68% are seen a single time; roughly 2% belongs to the top ten. This clonotype was sampled from a human donor in good health. The genes are TRBV25-1 and TRBJ1-2; a weak D match, TRBD1 (5 bases). Sequencing used CD4+ T cells from blood buffy coats. CDR3 in amino acids: CASTKGKGLGDGYTF. The CDR3 coding sequence is TGTGCCAGCACAAAGGGTAAGGGGCTCGGCGATGGCTACACCTTC.